This paragraph reports one T cell receptor (beta chain). The antigen remains unidentified. The study enrolled healthy HIV-negative adults without recent acute infections or vaccinations as donors. Adults of Caucasian background living in Nashville, Tennessee made up all donors. The CDR3 runs to 15 residues. Germline V CDR1 and CDR2: KGHSH, LQKENI. V dropped 3 bases and J dropped 1 base, with 12 bases sitting between them. These data belong to a study of shared clonotypes between healthy human individuals. Authors' processing steps: ImmunoSEQ supplied junction-only sequences lacking quality scores, so filtering was different. Sequencing was performed with immunoSEQ multiplex PCR; in TCRdb, only in-frame clones are kept and a portion is missing. V, J and clone size were drawn from that table, and D and trimming were deduced from the DNA. The table shows roughly 500,000 clones, with 79% occurring only once.

General study results and limits: The donor pool, a small one, limited the genetic and exposure-history diversity represented.

The TCR originated in a middle-aged woman in good health. Some clones in this sample may be carry-over from other donors' samples. Specimen: PBMCs. The gene calls are TRBV18 and TRBJ2-5, with a tentative D call TRBD2 (6 bases). CDR3 protein: CASSPSGGVQETQYF. The CDR3 region has the DNA TGTGCCAGCTCACCCAGCGGCGGGGTCCAAGAGACCCAGTACTTC.